This passage covers 4 T cell receptor beta chains from one sample sequenced in a study of blood T cell repertoires in COVID-19. This table comes from immunoSEQ multiplex PCR, and its TCRdb copy is limited to in-frame clones, with some not included. The sample carries 70,000 to 95,000 clones, over 75% recorded once. Input material: peripheral blood. Source of these receptors: a human donor in a cohort sampled during active COVID-19.

The genes are TRBV9 and TRBJ2-2; 13 bases line up with TRBD2. Germline CDR1 SGDLS, CDR2 YYNGEE. This CDR3 comprises 17 residues. The V gene end was trimmed by 6 bases and the J gene end by 4 bases; junction bases not matched to a gene: 9. CDR3 amino acids: CASTPGLAGAFTGELFF. CDR3 sequence (DNA): TGTGCCAGCACGCCCGGACTAGCGGGGGCCTTCACCGGGGAGCTGTTTTTT. The whole variable domain, filled in from reference TRBV9 and TRBJ2-2, reads DSGVTQTPKHLITATGQRVTLRCSPRSGDLSVYWYQQSLDQGLQFLIQYYNGEERAKGNILERFSAQQFPDLHSELNLSSLELGDSALYFCASTPGLAGAFTGELFFGEGSRLTVL.

The chain recombines TRBV18 with TRBJ2-2; D perhaps matches TRBD1 (5 bases). Trimming stripped 0 bases from V and 4 bases from J, with 6 bases between. The CDR3 is 14 residues long. Germline V gives CDR1 KGHSH, CDR2 LQKENI. The CDR3 DNA follows: TGTGCCAGCTCACCACCGACAGTCACCGGGGAGCTGTTTTTT. Translated, it gives CASSPPTVTGELFF.

The chain couples TRBV7-3 to TRBJ1-2; possible D gene TRBD1, 6 bases. The CDR3 is made up of 16 amino acids. V was shortened by 2 bases and J by 4 bases, with 17 bases between the two germline ends. Germline CDR1 SGHTA, CDR2 FQGTGA. CDR3 residues: CASSLFPDSPSYGYTF. In DNA form, the CDR3 reads TGTGCCAGCAGCTTATTCCCGGACAGCCCTTCCTATGGCTACACCTTC. Full variable domain (remainder filled in from reference TRBV7-3 and TRBJ1-2): GAGVSQTPSNKVTEKGKYVELRCDPISGHTALYWYRQSLGQGPEFLIYFQGTGAADDSGLPNDRFFAVRPEGSVSTLKIQRTERGDSAVYLCASSLFPDSPSYGYTFGSGTRLTVV.

The chain couples TRBV7-8 to TRBJ1-6, with 7 positions matching TRBD1. J gave up 7 bases and V 5 bases, and 8 bases lay outside the gene matches. This CDR3 region has 15 residues. Germline lookup yields CDR1 SGHVS and CDR2 FQNEAQ. The CDR3 DNA reads as TGTGCCAGCAGCGTCTCGGGACAGAGCAATTCACCCCTCCACTTT. Protein: CASSVSGQSNSPLHF.